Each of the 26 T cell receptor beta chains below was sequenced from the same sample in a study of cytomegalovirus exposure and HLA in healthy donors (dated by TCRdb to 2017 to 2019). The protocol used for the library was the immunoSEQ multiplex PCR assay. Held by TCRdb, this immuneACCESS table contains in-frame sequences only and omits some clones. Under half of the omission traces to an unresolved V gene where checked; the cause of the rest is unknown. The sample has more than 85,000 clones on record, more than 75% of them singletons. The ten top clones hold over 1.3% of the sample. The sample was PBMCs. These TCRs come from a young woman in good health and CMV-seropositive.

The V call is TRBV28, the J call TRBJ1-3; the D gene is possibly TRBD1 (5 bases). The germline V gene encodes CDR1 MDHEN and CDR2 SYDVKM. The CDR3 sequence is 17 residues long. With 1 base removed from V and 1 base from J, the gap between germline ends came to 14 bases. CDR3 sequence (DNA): TGTGCCAGCAGTTTATTAGTAAGCAGGGTATCTGGAAACACCATATATTTT. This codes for CASSLLVSRVSGNTIYF.

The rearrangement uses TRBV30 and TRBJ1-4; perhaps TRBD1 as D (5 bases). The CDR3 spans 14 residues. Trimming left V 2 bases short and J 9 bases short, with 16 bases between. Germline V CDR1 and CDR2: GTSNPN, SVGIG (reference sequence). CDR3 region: CAWSQTGFDKKLFF. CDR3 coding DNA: TGTGCCTGGAGTCAAACAGGTTTTGACAAAAAACTGTTTTTT.

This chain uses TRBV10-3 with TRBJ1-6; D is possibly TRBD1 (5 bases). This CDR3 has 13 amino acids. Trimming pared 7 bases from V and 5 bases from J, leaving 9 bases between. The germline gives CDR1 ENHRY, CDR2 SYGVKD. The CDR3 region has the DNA TGTGCCATCACCCCCAGGGATAATTCACCCCTCCACTTT. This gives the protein CAITPRDNSPLHF.

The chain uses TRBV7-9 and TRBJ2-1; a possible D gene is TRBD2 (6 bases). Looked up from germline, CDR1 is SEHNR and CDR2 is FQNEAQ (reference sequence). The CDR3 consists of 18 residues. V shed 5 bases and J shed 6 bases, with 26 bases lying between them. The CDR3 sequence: CASSPGFRGKSGINEQFF. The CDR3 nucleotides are TGTGCCAGCAGCCCAGGTTTCCGGGGGAAATCAGGTATCAATGAGCAGTTCTTC. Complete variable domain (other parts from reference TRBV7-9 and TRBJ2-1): DTGVSQNPRHKITKRGQNVTFRCDPISEHNRLYWYRQTLGQGPEFLTYFQNEAQLEKSRLLSDRFSAERPKGSFSTLEIQRTEQGDSAMYLCASSPGFRGKSGINEQFFGPGTRLTVL.

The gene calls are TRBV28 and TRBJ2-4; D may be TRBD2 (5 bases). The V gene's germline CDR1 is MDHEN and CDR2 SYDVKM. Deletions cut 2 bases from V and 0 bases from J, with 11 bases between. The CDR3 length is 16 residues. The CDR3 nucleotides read TGTGCCAGCAGTTTAAGGGCGGGTGTAGCCAAAAACATTCAGTACTTC. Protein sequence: CASSLRAGVAKNIQYF.

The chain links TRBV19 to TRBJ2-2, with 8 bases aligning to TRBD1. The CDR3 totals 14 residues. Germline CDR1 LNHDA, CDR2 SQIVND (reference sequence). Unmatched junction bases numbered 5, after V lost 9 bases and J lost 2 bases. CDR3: CASRDRINTGELFF. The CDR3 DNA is TGTGCCAGCCGGGACAGGATAAACACCGGGGAGCTGTTTTTT.

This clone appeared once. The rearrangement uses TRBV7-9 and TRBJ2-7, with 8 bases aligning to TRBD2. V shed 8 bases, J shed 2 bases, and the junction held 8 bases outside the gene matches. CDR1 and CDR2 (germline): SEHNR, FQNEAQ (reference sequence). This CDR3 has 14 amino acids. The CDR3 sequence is CASGSAGGPYEQYF. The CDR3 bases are TGTGCCAGCGGTTCGGCGGGGGGACCCTACGAGCAGTACTTC.

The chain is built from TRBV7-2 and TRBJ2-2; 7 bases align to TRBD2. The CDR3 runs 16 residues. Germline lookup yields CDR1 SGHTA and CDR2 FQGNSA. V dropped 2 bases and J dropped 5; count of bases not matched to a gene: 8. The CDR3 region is CASSLFLTGGTGELFF. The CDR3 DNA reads TGTGCCAGCAGCTTATTCCTGACGGGAGGAACCGGGGAGCTGTTTTTT.

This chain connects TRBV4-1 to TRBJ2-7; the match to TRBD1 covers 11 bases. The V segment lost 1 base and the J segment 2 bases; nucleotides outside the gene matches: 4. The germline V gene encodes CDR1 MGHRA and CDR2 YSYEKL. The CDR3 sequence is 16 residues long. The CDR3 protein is CASSQAGQGDTYEQYF. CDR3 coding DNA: TGCGCCAGCAGCCAAGCGGGACAGGGGGATACCTACGAGCAGTACTTC.

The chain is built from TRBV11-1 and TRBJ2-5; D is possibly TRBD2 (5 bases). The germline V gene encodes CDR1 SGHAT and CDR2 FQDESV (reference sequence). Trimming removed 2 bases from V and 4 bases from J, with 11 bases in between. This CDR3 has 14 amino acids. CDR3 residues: CASSLRRGGETQYF. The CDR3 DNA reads TGTGCCAGCAGCTTACGTCGGGGTGGAGAGACCCAGTACTTC.

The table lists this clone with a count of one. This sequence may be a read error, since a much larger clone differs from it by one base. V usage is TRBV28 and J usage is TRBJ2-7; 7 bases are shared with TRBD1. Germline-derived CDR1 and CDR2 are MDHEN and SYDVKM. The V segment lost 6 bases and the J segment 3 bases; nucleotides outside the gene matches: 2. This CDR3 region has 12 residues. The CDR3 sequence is CASRGDSYEQYF. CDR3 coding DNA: TGTGCCAGCAGGGGGGACAGCTACGAGCAGTACTTC.

This CDR3 reads CASSRDRAGGETQYF. DNA for the CDR3: TGTGCCAGCAGTCGAGACAGGGCGGGGGGAGAGACCCAGTACTTC. The gene calls are TRBV2 and TRBJ2-5, with a weak D call TRBD2 (8 bases). This CDR3 is built from 15 residues. Germline V gene data show CDR1 as SNHLY and CDR2 as FYNNEI. Deletions cut 5 bases from V and 4 bases from J, with 17 bases between.

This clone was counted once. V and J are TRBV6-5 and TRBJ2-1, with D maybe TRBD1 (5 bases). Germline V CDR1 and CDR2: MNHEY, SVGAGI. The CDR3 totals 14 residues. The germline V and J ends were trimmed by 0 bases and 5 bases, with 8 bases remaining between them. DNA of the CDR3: TGTGCCAGCAGTTACTCGGCAGGGAACAATGAGCAGTTCTTC. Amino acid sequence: CASSYSAGNNEQFF.

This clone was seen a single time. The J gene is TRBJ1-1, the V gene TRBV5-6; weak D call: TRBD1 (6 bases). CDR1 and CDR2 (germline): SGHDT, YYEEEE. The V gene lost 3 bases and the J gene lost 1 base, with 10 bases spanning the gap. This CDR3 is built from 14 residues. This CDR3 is CASSSQGRNTEAFF. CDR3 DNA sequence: TGTGCCAGCAGCTCCCAGGGGCGGAACACTGAAGCTTTCTTT.

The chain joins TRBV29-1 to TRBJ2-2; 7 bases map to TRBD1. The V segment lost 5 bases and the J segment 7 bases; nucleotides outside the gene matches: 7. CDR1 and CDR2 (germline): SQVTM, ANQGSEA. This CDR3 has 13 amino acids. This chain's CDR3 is CSVLDRVGGELFF. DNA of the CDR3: TGCAGCGTTTTAGACAGGGTTGGCGGGGAGCTGTTTTTT.

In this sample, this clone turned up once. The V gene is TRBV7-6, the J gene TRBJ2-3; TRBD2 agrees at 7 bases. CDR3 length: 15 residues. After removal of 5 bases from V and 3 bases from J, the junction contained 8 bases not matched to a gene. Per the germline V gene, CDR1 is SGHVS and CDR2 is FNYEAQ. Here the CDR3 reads CASSQGGAWTDTQYF. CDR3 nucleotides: TGTGCCAGCAGCCAGGGAGGGGCTTGGACAGATACGCAGTATTTT. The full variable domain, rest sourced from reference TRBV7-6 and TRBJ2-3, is GAGVSQSPRYKVTKRGQDVALRCDPISGHVSLYWYRQALGQGPEFLTYFNYEAQQDKSGLPNDRFSAERPEGSISTLTIQRTEQRDSAMYRCASSQGGAWTDTQYFGPGTRLTVL.

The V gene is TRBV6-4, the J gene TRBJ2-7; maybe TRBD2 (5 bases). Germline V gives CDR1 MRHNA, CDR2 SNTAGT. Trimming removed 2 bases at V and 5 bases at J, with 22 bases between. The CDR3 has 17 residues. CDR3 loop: CASSDPRVLAFGDEQYF. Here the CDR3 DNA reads TGTGCCAGCAGTGACCCCCGGGTTTTGGCGTTCGGGGACGAGCAGTACTTC.

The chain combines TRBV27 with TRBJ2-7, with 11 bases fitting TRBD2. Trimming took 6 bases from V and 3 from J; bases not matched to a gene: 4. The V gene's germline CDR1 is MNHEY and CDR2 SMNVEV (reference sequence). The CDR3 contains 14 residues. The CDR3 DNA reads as TGTGCCAGCAGCTCCGGGACTAGCGGCTACGAGCAGTACTTC. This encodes CASSSGTSGYEQYF.

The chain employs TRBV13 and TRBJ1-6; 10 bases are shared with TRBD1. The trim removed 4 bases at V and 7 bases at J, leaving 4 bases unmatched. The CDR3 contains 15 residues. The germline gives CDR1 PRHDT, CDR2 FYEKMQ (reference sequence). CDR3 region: CASSSDRGTNSPLHF. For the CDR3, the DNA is TGTGCCAGCAGCTCGGACAGGGGGACAAATTCACCCCTCCACTTT.

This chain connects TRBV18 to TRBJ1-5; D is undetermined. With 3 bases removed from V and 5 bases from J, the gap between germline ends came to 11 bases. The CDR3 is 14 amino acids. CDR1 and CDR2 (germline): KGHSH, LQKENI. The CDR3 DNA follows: TGTGCCAGCTCACCCGATAGGAGCTATCAGCCCCAGCATTTT. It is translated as CASSPDRSYQPQHF.

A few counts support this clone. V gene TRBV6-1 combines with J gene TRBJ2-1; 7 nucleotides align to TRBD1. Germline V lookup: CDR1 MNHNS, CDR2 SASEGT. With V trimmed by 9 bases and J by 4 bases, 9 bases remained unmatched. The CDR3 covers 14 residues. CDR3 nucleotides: TGTGCCAGTAAGCCGCCGGGACAGTACAATGAGCAGTTCTTC. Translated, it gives CASKPPGQYNEQFF.

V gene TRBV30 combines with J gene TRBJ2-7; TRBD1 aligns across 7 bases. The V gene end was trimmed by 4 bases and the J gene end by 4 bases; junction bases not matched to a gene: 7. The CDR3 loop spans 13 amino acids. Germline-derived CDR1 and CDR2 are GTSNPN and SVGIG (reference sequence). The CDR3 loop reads CAWIGQASYEQYF. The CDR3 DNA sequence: TGTGCCTGGATCGGACAGGCGTCTTACGAGCAGTACTTC.

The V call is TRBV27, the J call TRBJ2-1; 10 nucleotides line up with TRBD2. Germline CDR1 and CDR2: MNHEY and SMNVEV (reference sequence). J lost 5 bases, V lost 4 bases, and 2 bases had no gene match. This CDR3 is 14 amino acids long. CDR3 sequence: CASSWTSGNNEQFF. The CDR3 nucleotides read TGTGCCAGCAGTTGGACTAGCGGAAACAATGAGCAGTTCTTC.

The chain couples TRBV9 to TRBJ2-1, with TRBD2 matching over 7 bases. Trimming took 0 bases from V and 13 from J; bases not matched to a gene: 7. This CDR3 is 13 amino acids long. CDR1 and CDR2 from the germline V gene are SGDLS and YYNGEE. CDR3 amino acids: CASSVAGAGTQFF. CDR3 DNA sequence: TGTGCCAGCAGCGTAGCTGGAGCGGGAACTCAGTTCTTC.

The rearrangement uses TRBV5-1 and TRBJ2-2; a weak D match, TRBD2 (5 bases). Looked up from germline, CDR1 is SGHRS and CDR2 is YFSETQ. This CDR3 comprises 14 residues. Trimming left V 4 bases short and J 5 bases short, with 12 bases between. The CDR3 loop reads CASSVLAETGELFF. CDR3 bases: TGCGCCAGCAGCGTCCTAGCTGAAACCGGGGAGCTGTTTTTT.

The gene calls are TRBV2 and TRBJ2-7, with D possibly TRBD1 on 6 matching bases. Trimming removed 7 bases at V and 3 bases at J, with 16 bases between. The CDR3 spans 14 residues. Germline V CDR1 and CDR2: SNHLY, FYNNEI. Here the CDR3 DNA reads TGTGCCAGCAAGCCGGGGCAGGGGTTCTACGAGCAGTACTTC. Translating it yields CASKPGQGFYEQYF.